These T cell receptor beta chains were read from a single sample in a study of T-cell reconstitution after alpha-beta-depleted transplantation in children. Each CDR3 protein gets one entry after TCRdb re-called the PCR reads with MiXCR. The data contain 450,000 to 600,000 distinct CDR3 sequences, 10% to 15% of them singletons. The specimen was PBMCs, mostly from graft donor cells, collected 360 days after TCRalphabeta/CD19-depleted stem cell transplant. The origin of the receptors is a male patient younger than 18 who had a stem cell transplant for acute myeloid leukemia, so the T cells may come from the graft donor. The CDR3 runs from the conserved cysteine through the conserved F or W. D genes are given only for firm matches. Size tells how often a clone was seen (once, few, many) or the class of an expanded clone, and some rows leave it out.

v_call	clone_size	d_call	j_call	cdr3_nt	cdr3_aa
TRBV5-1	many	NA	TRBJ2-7	TGCGCCAGCAGCTTGGGATCGGGGTACGAGCAGTACTTC	CASSLGSGYEQYF
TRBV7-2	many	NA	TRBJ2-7	TGTGCCAGCAGTACGACCAGGGTGGGGAATTCCTACGAGCAGTACTTC	CASSTTRVGNSYEQYF
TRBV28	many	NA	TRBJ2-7	TGTGCCAGCAGACCTGCAGGGGCAATAGACGAGCAGTACTTC	CASRPAGAIDEQYF
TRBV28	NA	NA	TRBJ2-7	TGTGCCAGCAGTTCCTGGACCAGACATGGGGAGCAGTACTTC	CASSSWTRHGEQYF
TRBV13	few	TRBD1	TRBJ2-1	TGTGCCAGCAGCTTAGGCGGAGCTGGGAGGACAGGGAACGATGAGCAGTTCTTC	CASSLGGAGRTGNDEQFF
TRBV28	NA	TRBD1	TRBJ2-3	TGTGCCAGCAGTTTACTCGGACAGGGTTCAGATACGCAGTATTTT	CASSLLGQGSDTQYF
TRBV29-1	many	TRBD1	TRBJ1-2	TGCAGCGTGAGGGACAGCAACTATGGCTACACCTTC	CSVRDSNYGYTF
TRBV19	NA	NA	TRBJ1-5	TGTGCCGGGAGAGCGGGGTCGGATCAGCCCCAGCATTTT	CAGRAGSDQPQHF
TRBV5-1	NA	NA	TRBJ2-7	TGCGCCAGCAGCTTGTGGCGGGCTCCCTCCTACGAGCAGTACTTC	CASSLWRAPSYEQYF
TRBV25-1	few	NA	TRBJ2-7	TGTGCCAGCAGTGAAAAGGGGTTCTCCTACGAGCAGTACTTC	CASSEKGFSYEQYF
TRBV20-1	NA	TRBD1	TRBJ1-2	TGCAGTGCTAGAGATAAGGGACAGGGGCTCTCTGACTATGGCTACACCTTC	CSARDKGQGLSDYGYTF
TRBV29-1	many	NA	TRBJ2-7	TGCAGCGTTGGTGAAAACGAGCAGTACTTC	CSVGENEQYF
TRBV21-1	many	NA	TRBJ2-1	TGTGCCAGCACCCGGGGGGGGCTTTACAATGAGCAGTTCTTC	CASTRGGLYNEQFF
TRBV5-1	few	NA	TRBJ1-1	TGCGCCAGCAGCCCCCCGGGCCTCAGAAAATCCTCCCCTGAAGCTTTCTTT	CASSPPGLRKSSPEAFF
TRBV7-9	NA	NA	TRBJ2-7	TGTGCCAGCAGCCGGACAGACTACTACGAGCAGTACTTC	CASSRTDYYEQYF
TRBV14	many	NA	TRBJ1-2	TGTGCCAGCAGCCAAGATTTGGGGGGATATGGCTACACCTTC	CASSQDLGGYGYTF
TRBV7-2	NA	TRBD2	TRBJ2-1	TGTGCCAGCAGCTTAGTGACTAGCGCGGGTAATGAGCAGTTCTTC	CASSLVTSAGNEQFF
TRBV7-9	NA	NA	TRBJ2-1	TGTGCCAGCAGCTATGAGATTGTGAATGAGCAGTTCTTC	CASSYEIVNEQFF
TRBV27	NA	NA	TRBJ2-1	TGTGCCAGCAGTTTACTTGCTGTCTCCTACAATGAGCAGTTCTTC	CASSLLAVSYNEQFF
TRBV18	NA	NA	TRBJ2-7	TGTGCCAGCTCACCAGGACGAATACTTACCTACGAGCAGTACTTC	CASSPGRILTYEQYF
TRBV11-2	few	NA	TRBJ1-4	TGTGCCAGCAGCTCGAACCCCGGACCGGAAAAACTGTTTTTT	CASSSNPGPEKLFF
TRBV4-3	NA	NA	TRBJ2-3	TGCGCCAGCAGCCACTTAGCGGTCCACACAGATACGCAGTATTTT	CASSHLAVHTDTQYF
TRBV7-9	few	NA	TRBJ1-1	TGTGCCAGCAGCTTAGCCCTGATAGGCACTGAAGCTTTCTTT	CASSLALIGTEAFF
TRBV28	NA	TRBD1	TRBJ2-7	TGTGCCAGCAGTTCCCTCCGGGACAGGGCCTACGAGCAGTACTTC	CASSSLRDRAYEQYF
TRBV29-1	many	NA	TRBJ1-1	TGCAGCGTTGAAATACCCGAGGGCTTGGGTGAAGCTTTCTTT	CSVEIPEGLGEAFF
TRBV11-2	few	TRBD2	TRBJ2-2	TGTGCCAGCAGCTACCCGGGACTAGCGGGAGGGCTATCCGGGGAGCTGTTTTTT	CASSYPGLAGGLSGELFF
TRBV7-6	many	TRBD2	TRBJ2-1	TGTGCCAGCAGCTGGCGGACTAGCGGGAGAATGGTTTACAATGAGCAGTTCTTC	CASSWRTSGRMVYNEQFF
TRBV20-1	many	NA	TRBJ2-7	TGCAGTGCTACTCGGGACTTATCATACGAGCAGTACTTC	CSATRDLSYEQYF
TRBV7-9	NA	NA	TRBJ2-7	TGTGCCAGCAGCCCTCGATTCGGGGTGCAATACGAGCAGTACTTC	CASSPRFGVQYEQYF
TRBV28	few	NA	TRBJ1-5	TGTGCCAGCAGTTTGGAATTTGGGGGATTGACCACCGGCAATCAGCCCCAGCATTTT	CASSLEFGGLTTGNQPQHF
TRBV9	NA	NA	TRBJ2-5	TGTGCCAGCAGCGCCCCCCGAGAGACCCAGTACTTC	CASSAPRETQYF
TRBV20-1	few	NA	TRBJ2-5	TGCAGTGCTGCCGGCCCTACCCGTCAAGAGACCCAGTACTTC	CSAAGPTRQETQYF
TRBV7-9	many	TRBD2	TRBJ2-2	TGTGCCAGCAGCCTGGGACTAGCGGGAGTCGGGGAGCTGTTTTTT	CASSLGLAGVGELFF
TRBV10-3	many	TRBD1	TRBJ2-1	TGTGCCATCAGTGAGAGGGACAGGGGGTACAATGAGCAGTTCTTC	CAISERDRGYNEQFF
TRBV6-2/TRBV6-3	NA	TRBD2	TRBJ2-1	TGTGCCAGCAGACACCTAGCGGGAAGTTACAATGAGCAGTTCTTC	CASRHLAGSYNEQFF
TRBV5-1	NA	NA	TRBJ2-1	TGCGCCAGCAGCTTGTCGAGATCTTTGTACAATGAGCAGTTCTTC	CASSLSRSLYNEQFF
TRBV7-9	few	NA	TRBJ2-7	TGTGCCAGCAGCTCCCTCCAAGGATTCTACGAGCAGTACTTC	CASSSLQGFYEQYF
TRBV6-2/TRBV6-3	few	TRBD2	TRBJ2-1	TGTGCCAGCGGTCTCCGGGACTATGGTAATGAGCAGTTCTTC	CASGLRDYGNEQFF
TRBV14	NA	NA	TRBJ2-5	TGTGCCAGCAGCCAAGATCCCGTGGAGACCCAGTACTTC	CASSQDPVETQYF
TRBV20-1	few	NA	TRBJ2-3	TGCAGTGCTTTCACTGGGGTAGATACGCAGTATTTT	CSAFTGVDTQYF
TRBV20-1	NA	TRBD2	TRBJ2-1	TGCAGTACGGTAACTAGCGGCACCTACAATGAGCAGTTCTTC	CSTVTSGTYNEQFF
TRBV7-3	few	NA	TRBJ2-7	TGTGCCAGCAGCCCCATAGGCCCGCTCGCGGGCCATACCTACGAGCAGTACTTC	CASSPIGPLAGHTYEQYF
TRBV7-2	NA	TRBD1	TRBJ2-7	TGTGCCAGCAGCTTAGACAGGGGGTTTGACGAGCAGTACTTC	CASSLDRGFDEQYF
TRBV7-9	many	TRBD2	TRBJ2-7	TGTGCCAGCAGCCCAGGGACTAGCTGGGACGAGCAGTACTTC	CASSPGTSWDEQYF
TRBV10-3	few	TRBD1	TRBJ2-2	TGTGCCATCAGTGAGTCTCGGACAGGGGAAAGGGAGCTGTTTTTT	CAISESRTGERELFF
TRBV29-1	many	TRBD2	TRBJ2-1	TGCAGCGTTGATCAGAAGAGGGGACTAGCGGGATTTGAGCAGTTCTTC	CSVDQKRGLAGFEQFF
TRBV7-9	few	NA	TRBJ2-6	TGTGCCAGCAGCCAAGGGTCTGGGGCCAACGTCCTGACTTTC	CASSQGSGANVLTF
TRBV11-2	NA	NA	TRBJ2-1	TGTGCCAGCAGCCCGAGGACCCGAACCCTTACCTACAATGAGCAGTTCTTC	CASSPRTRTLTYNEQFF
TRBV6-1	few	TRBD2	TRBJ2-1	TGTGCCAGCAGTCTAGCGGGAGTACCCAATGAGCAGTTCTTC	CASSLAGVPNEQFF
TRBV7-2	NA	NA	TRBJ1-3	TGTGCCAGCACCACACCACAGGTTTGGCGGAGAAACACCATATATTTT	CASTTPQVWRRNTIYF
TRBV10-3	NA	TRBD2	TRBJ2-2	TGTGCCATCAGTGCTCGGGAGGTAACCGGGGAGCTGTTTTTT	CAISAREVTGELFF
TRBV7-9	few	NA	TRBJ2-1	TGTGCCAGCAGCCTTGTTGTATACAATGAGCAGTTCTTC	CASSLVVYNEQFF
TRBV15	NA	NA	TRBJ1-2	TGTGCCACCAGCTTAGGACCGGCAGTCTATGGCTACACCTTC	CATSLGPAVYGYTF
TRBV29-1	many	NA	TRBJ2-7	TGCAGCGTTGCTGACGGGGGCTACTACGAGCAGTACTTC	CSVADGGYYEQYF
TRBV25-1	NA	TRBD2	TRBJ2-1	TGTGCCAGCAGTGAACACGGGACTAGCGGGAGCCATGAGCAGTTCTTC	CASSEHGTSGSHEQFF